This T cell receptor (beta chain) was sequenced during a study of T cell changes during pregnancy in multiple sclerosis. Only in-frame clones appear in the TCRdb table, and some are missing; sequencing was by immunoSEQ multiplex PCR. The sample holds tens of thousands of clones, about 88% seen once. Per the germline V gene, CDR1 is LNHDA and CDR2 is SQIVND (reference sequence). There are 15 residues in the CDR3. With V trimmed by 3 bases and J by 8 bases, 8 bases remained unmatched. V usage is TRBV19 and J usage is TRBJ1-4; 8 nucleotides agree with TRBD1. The material was CD4+ T cells from peripheral blood mononuclear cells, obtained in the first trimester of pregnancy. This TCR came from a female donor with multiple sclerosis, enrolled in a pregnancy study. The CDR3 DNA follows: TGTGCCAGTAGTATCCACGGACAGGGTGGGGAAAAACTGTTTTTT. This translates into CASSIHGQGGEKLFF.